The 20 T cell receptor beta chains in this list originate from one sample, sequenced in a study of regulatory T cells in long-lasting Graves disease. Noted time point: newly diagnosed GD, antithyroid drugs for less than 3 months. The authors made the TCR library using RNA they extracted from PBMCs. Relying on iRepertoire HTBI primers and Arm-PCR of CDR3 regions, the team built TCR beta libraries. TCRdb called the multiplex PCR reads again in MiXCR, with one record for every CDR3 protein. The sample has a few hundred thousand distinct CDR3 sequences; 12% are singletons. This same sample was also taken into another study, of T cells in Graves' hyperthyroidism and ophthalmopathy.

The sequencing used peripheral blood mononuclear cells (PBMCs), collected at new diagnosis, from a patient treated with antithyroid drugs. These TCRs come from a woman aged 18-30 years with Graves disease.

This clonotype was counted many times. The chain joins TRBV25-1 to TRBJ2-1; D possibly corresponds to TRBD2 (5 bases). CDR1 and CDR2 (germline): MGHDK, SYGVNS. Trimming stripped 1 base from V and 6 bases from J, with 10 bases between. The CDR3 spans 14 residues. The CDR3 bases are TGTGCCAGCAGTGAATCTGGAGGTCTCAATGAGCAGTTCTTC. Translated: CASSESGGLNEQFF. The full variable domain, rest sourced from reference TRBV25-1 and TRBJ2-1, is EADIYQTPRYLVIGTGKKITLECSQTMGHDKMYWYQQDPGMELHLIHYSYGVNSTEKGDLSSESTVSRIRTEHFPLTLESARPSHTSQYLCASSESGGLNEQFFGPGTRLTVL.

Many counts were recorded for this clonotype. The V gene is TRBV4-1, the J gene TRBJ2-7; D not certain. CDR3 length: 16 amino acids. Trimming took 0 bases from V and 0 from J, leaving 12 bases between them. The germline V gene encodes CDR1 MGHRA and CDR2 YSYEKL. This CDR3 is CASSQEVGRSSYEQYV. CDR3 nucleotides: TGCGCCAGCAGCCAAGAGGTGGGCAGGAGCTCCTACGAGCAGTACGTC.

There are many counts of this clonotype. An end of the junction differs from the germline gene, which may be a read error. In nucleotides, the CDR3 is TGTGCCAGCAGTTTATTGAACCCATACAATGAACAGTTCTTC. Translated, it gives CASSLLNPYNEQFF. The rearrangement joins TRBV28 to TRBJ2-1; the D is unclear. Germline V lookup: CDR1 MDHEN, CDR2 SYDVKM. The CDR3 length is 14 residues.

On this clonotype: A much larger clone differs from this one at a single base, so this may be a read error. The DNA for the CDR3 is TGTGCCAGCAGCTTAAGGCGGGGGATGGATACGCAGTATTTT. Protein: CASSLRRGMDTQYF. The chain links TRBV11-2 to TRBJ2-3; 7 bases map to TRBD2. This CDR3 has 14 amino acids. With 2 bases clipped from V and 6 bases from J, the junction kept 5 bases outside the gene matches. Germline-derived CDR1 and CDR2 are SGHAT and FQNNGV.

Many counts were recorded for this clonotype. V and J are TRBV20-1 and TRBJ2-7; 14 bases match TRBD2. From germline, CDR1 is DFQATT and CDR2 SNEGSKA (reference sequence). The CDR3 length is 16 residues. V was pared by 1 base and J by 9 bases, with 11 bases of the junction left unmatched. DNA for the CDR3: TGCAGTGCTAGAGTCATAGAGGGACTAGCGGGAGAGGTGCAGTACTTC. This sequence encodes CSARVIEGLAGEVQYF.

This clonotype has more than one count but fewer than ten. The rearrangement uses TRBV24-1 and TRBJ2-6, with D possibly being TRBD2 (5 bases). CDR1 KGHDR and CDR2 SFDVKD come from the germline V gene. The CDR3 runs to 17 residues. Between the trimmed V and J ends, which lost 3 bases and 0 bases, there was a span of 11 bases. The CDR3 bases are TGTGCCACCAGTGATACGACCCGGGGCTCTGGGGCCAACGTCCTGACTTTC. Amino acids: CATSDTTRGSGANVLTF.

The V call is TRBV10-3, the J call TRBJ1-5, with a tentative D call TRBD1 (5 bases). Trimming stripped 5 bases from V and 4 bases from J, with 18 bases between. Germline V gene lookup returns CDR1 ENHRY and CDR2 SYGVKD. The length of the CDR3 is 16 residues. The CDR3 region is CAISRDRDPPNQPQHF. CDR3 DNA sequence: TGTGCCATCAGTCGTGATCGGGACCCCCCAAATCAGCCCCAGCATTTT.

The chain carries TRBV2 and TRBJ1-1; 8 positions agree with TRBD1. This CDR3 region has 12 residues. Germline-derived CDR1 and CDR2 are SNHLY and FYNNEI. The junction had 4 bases not matched to a gene; V was cut back by 0 bases and J by 13 bases. CDR3 in amino acids: CASSEATTGDFF. The CDR3 nucleotides read TGTGCCAGCAGTGAAGCGACGACAGGGGATTTCTTT.

In DNA, the CDR3 is TGTGCCAGCAGCCCGAGGGGGGCCGTCTGGACCAAAAACATTCAGTACTTC. Translating it yields CASSPRGAVWTKNIQYF. V and J are TRBV7-2 and TRBJ2-4; TRBD1 or TRBD2 may be the D gene (6 bases each). Germline assignment: CDR1 SGHTA and CDR2 FQGNSA. V shed 5 bases and J shed 2 bases, with 19 bases lying between them. The CDR3 totals 17 residues.

This clonotype was counted many times. The V call is TRBV7-3, the J call TRBJ2-3, with 9 bases identical to TRBD1. V trimming: 5 bases; J trimming: 0 bases; junction bases outside the gene matches: 3. Germline lookup yields CDR1 SGHTA and CDR2 FQGTGA. The CDR3 has 15 amino acids. The CDR3 DNA reads TGTGCCAGCAGCCAAGGACAGGGGAGCACAGATACGCAGTATTTT. It is translated as CASSQGQGSTDTQYF.

This clonotype has a count of ten or more. The rearrangement uses TRBV5-5 and TRBJ1-5; possibly TRBD1 for D (6 bases). Trimming stripped 4 bases from V and 1 base from J, with 15 bases between. Germline-derived CDR1 and CDR2 are SGHKS and YYEKEE (reference sequence). The CDR3 covers 16 residues. The chain's CDR3 is CASSRIYGTSNQPQHF. Written as DNA, the CDR3 is TGTGCCAGCAGCCGTATTTATGGGACAAGCAATCAGCCCCAGCATTTT.

The chain joins TRBV7-9 to TRBJ2-3; D is possibly TRBD1 or TRBD2 (6 bases each). The CDR3 contains 17 residues. Germline V CDR1 and CDR2: SEHNR, FQNEAQ (reference sequence). V was clipped by 0 bases and J by 2 bases, with 15 bases between them. For the CDR3, the DNA is TGTGCCAGCAGCTTAGCGGGTCGGGGGCACACCACAGATACGCAGTATTTT. It codes for CASSLAGRGHTTDTQYF.

This chain joins TRBV4-1 and TRBJ1-5; perhaps TRBD1 as D (6 bases). The CDR3 is 14 residues long. Germline assignment: CDR1 MGHRA and CDR2 YSYEKL. V was cut by 5 bases and J by 5 bases, with 13 bases left in between. CDR3 sequence: CASSITGRYQPQHF. For the CDR3, the DNA is TGCGCCAGCAGCATCACAGGGAGGTATCAGCCCCAGCATTTT.

This clonotype was seen repeatedly, ten times or more. The rearrangement joins TRBV20-1 to TRBJ2-7, with D hard to call. Germline CDR1 reads DFQATT; CDR2 reads SNEGSKA (reference sequence). This CDR3 spans 12 amino acids. Trimming removed 1 base at V and 3 bases at J, with 7 bases between. The CDR3 sequence is CSARGLYYEQYF. CDR3 coding DNA: TGCAGTGCTAGAGGACTCTACTACGAGCAGTACTTC.

This clonotype has ten or more counts. V usage is TRBV5-1 and J usage is TRBJ2-1; 7 nucleotides match TRBD2. The CDR3 covers 16 residues. Germline CDR1 and CDR2: SGHRS and YFSETQ. The V gene end was trimmed by 4 bases and the J gene end by 6 bases; junction bases not matched to a gene: 13. The CDR3, as DNA: TGCGCCAGCAGCCTCTCGCCGGGACTACGACGCAATGAGCAGTTCTTC. Translation gives CASSLSPGLRRNEQFF.

The chain links TRBV10-3 to TRBJ2-2; D ambiguous. Between the trimmed V and J ends, which lost 4 bases and 5 bases, there was a span of 5 bases. Germline values: CDR1 ENHRY, CDR2 SYGVKD. The CDR3 runs to 12 residues. This CDR3 is CAISVTTGELFF. CDR3 coding DNA: TGTGCCATCAGTGTTACGACCGGGGAGCTGTTTTTT.

Many counts were recorded for this clonotype. The chain uses TRBV7-2 and TRBJ2-5; 7 bases are a match to TRBD1. Germline loops: CDR1 SGHTA, CDR2 FQGNSA. V dropped 1 base and J dropped 1; count of bases not matched to a gene: 3. This CDR3 is built from 15 residues. As DNA, the CDR3 is TGTGCCAGCAGCTTAGAGGGGGCGTCCCAAGAGACCCAGTACTTC. The encoded protein is CASSLEGASQETQYF.

Many counts were recorded for this clonotype. This sequence joins TRBV7-8 and TRBJ2-2, with 8 positions matching TRBD2. V lost 1 base, J lost 6 bases, and 1 base stayed unmatched. The germline V gene has CDR1 SGHVS and CDR2 FQNEAQ. This CDR3 comprises 14 residues. DNA for the CDR3: TGTGCCAGCAGCTTAGAAGCGGGGGCCGGGGAGCTGTTTTTT. Amino acid sequence: CASSLEAGAGELFF.

This clonotype has a count of ten or more. V usage is TRBV12-3 or TRBV12-4 and J usage is TRBJ2-2; the match to TRBD2 covers 9 bases. Germline trimming cut 5 bases from V and 2 bases from J; bases unmatched to any gene: 12. There are 18 residues in the CDR3. CDR3 residues: CASSPPRPSGANTGELFF. The CDR3 coding sequence is TGTGCCAGCAGTCCTCCTAGGCCTAGCGGGGCAAACACCGGGGAGCTGTTTTTT.

This clonotype was seen repeatedly, ten times or more. This chain uses TRBV30 with TRBJ1-1, with 7 nucleotides matching TRBD1. The trim removed 3 bases at V and 3 bases at J, leaving 7 bases unmatched. This CDR3 has 14 residues. The germline V gene has CDR1 GTSNPN and CDR2 SVGIG (reference sequence). The CDR3 sequence is CAWRVDRLYTEAFF. The CDR3 coding sequence is TGTGCCTGGAGGGTGGACAGGCTGTACACTGAAGCTTTCTTT.